The clone carrying this TCR beta chain was recorded only once. The data belong to a study of shared clonotypes between healthy human individuals. CD8 cells classed as naive were CD45RO-negative and positively selected for CCR7, excluding terminally differentiated effector memory CD45RA+ cells. From germline, CDR1 is ENHRY and CDR2 SYGVKD. There are 13 residues in the CDR3. V was cut by 4 bases and J by 7 bases, with 14 bases left in between. TCRdb keeps only in-frame clones here, not all; method: immunoSEQ multiplex PCR. The sample carries about 1.9 million clones, roughly 93% recorded once. The TCR sequence derives from a man between 18 and 35 years old in good health. Some clones in this sample may be carry-over from other donors' samples. The sequencing sample was made of naive CD8+ T cells from PBMCs. The chain employs TRBV10-3 and TRBJ2-7; possibly TRBD1 for D (6 bases). DNA of the CDR3: TGTGCCATCAGTGGAGACAGGAAGGGGGAGCAGTACTTC. This gives the protein CAISGDRKGEQYF.